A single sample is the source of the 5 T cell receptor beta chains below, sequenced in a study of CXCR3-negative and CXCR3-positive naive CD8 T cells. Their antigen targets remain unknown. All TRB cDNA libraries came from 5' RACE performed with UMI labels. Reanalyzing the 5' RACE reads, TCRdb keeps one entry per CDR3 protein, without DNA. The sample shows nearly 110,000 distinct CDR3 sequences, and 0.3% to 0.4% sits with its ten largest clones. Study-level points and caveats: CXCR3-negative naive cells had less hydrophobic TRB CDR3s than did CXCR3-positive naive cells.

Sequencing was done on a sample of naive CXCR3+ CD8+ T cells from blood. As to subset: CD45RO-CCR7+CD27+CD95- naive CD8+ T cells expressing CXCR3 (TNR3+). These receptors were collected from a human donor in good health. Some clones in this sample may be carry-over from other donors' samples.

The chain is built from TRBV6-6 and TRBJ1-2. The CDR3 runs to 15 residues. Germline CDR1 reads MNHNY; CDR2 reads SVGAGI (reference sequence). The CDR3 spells CASSYFLGDSGGYTF.

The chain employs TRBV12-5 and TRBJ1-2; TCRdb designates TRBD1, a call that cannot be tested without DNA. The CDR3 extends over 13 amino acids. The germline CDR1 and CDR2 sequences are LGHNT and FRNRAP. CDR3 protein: CASEHRADYGYTF.

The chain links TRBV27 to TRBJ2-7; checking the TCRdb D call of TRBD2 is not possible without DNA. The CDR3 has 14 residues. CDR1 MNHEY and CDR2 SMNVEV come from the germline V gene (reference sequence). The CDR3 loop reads CASSYASGTYEQYF.

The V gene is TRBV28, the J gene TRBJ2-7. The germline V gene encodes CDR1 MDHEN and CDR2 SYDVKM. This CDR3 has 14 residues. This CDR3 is CASSAYGTLYEQYF.

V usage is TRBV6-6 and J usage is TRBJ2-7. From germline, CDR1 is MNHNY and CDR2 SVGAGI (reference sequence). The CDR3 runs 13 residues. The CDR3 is CASSYTYAYEQYF.